The clone carrying this TCR beta chain was picked up many times. Its antigen is undetermined. In germline, CDR1 is SGHVS, CDR2 FQNEAQ. Between the trimmed V and J ends, which lost 5 bases and 1 base, there was a span of 11 bases. The CDR3 is made up of 15 amino acids. MiXCR was run by TCRdb on the reads, yielding one entry per CDR3 protein. The sample consists of roughly 81,000 distinct CDR3 sequences, more than 3.5% of them appearing once. This record belongs to a study of T cell repertoires in cytomegalovirus infection. The overall study: Public TCR beta signatures indicated both CMV infection and matching HLA type.

Study-level results: Carriers of CMV and the relevant HLA type were discriminated by public TCR beta frequency. CMV-specific TCR beta clonotypes restricted by HLA-C were the ones dominating the ex vivo response.

J is TRBJ2-2 and V is TRBV7-8; D remains ambiguous. The sequencing input was PBMCs. This TCR came from a human donor in good health (CMV status not recorded). Some clones in this sample may be carry-over from other donors' samples. CDR3 region: CASSVTWVNTGELFF. In nucleotides, the CDR3 is TGTGCCAGCAGCGTGACGTGGGTGAACACCGGGGAGCTGTTTTTT.